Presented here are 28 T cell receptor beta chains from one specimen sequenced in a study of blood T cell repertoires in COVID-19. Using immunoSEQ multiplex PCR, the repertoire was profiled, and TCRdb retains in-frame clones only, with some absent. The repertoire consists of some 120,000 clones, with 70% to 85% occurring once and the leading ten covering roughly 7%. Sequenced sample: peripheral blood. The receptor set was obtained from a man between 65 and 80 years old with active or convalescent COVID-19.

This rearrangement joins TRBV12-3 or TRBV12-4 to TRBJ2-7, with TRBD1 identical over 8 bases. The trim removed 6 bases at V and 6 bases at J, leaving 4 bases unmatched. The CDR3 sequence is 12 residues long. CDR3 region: CASRPTGGEQYF. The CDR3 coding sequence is TGTGCCAGCAGACCAACAGGGGGCGAGCAGTACTTC.

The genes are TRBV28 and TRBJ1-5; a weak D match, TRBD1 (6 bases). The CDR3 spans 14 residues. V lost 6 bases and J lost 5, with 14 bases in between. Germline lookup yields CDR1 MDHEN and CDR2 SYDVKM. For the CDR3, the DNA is TGTGCCAGCAGCATGGACAGATTGGATCAGCCCCAGCATTTT. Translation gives CASSMDRLDQPQHF.

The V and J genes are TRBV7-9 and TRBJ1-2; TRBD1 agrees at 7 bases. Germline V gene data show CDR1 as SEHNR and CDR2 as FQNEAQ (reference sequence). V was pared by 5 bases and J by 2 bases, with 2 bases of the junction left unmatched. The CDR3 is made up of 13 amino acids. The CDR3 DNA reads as TGTGCCAGCAGCGAGACAGGGAACTATGGCTACACCTTC. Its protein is CASSETGNYGYTF.

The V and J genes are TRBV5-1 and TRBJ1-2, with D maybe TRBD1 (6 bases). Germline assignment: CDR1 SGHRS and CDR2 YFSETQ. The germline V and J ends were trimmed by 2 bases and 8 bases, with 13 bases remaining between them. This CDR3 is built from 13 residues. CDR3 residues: CASSFSGAEGYTF. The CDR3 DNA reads TGCGCCAGCAGCTTTTCAGGGGCGGAAGGCTACACCTTC.

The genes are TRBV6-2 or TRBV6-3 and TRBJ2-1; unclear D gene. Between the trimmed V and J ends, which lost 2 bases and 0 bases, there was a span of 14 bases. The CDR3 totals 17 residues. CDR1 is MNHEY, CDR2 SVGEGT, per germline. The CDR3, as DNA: TGTGCCAGCAGTTACCCTCGACTCCAACCCTCCTACAATGAGCAGTTCTTC. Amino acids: CASSYPRLQPSYNEQFF.

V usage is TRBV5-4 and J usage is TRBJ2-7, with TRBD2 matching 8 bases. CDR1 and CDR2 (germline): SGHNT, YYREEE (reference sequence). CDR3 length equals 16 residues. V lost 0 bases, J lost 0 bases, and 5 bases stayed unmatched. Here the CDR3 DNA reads TGTGCCAGCAGCTTGGCCTTTAGCGGGAACTCCTACGAGCAGTACTTC. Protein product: CASSLAFSGNSYEQYF.

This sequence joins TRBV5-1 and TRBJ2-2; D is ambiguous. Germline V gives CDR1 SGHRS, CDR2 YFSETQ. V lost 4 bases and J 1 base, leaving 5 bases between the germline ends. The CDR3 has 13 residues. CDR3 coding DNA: TGCGCCAGCAGCCTAGGGAACACCGGGGAGCTGTTTTTT. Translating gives CASSLGNTGELFF.

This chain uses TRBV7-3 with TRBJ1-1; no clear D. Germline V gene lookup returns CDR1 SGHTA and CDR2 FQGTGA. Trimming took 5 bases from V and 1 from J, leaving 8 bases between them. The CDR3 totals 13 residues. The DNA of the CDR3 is TGTGCCAGCAGCGTCACAAGGAACACTGAAGCTTTCTTT. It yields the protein CASSVTRNTEAFF.

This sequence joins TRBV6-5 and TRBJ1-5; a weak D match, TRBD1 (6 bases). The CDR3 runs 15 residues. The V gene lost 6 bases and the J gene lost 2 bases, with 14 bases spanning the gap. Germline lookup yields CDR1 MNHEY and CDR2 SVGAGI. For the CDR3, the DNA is TGTGCCAGCAGAGAGTGGACAGCGGGCAATCAGCCCCAGCATTTT. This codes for CASREWTAGNQPQHF.

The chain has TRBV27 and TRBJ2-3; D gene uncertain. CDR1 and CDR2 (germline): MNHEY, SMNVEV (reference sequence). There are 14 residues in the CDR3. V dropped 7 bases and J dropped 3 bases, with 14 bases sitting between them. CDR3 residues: CASTPRRQTDTQYF. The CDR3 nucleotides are TGTGCCAGCACCCCCCGGCGGCAAACAGATACGCAGTATTTT.

CDR3 loop: CASSYGRVKVSEQFF. The DNA for the CDR3 is TGTGCCAGCAGTTACGGGCGCGTTAAAGTCAGTGAGCAGTTCTTC. The chain joins TRBV6-5 to TRBJ2-1; no firm D call. CDR3 length: 15 residues. V lost 2 bases to trimming and J lost 9 bases, with 17 bases between them. In germline, CDR1 is MNHEY, CDR2 SVGAGI.

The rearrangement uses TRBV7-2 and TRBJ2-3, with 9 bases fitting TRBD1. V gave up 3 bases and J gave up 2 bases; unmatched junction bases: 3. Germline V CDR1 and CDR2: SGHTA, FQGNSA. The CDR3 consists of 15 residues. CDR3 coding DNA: TGTGCCAGCAGCTTGTTACAGGGGGCCACAGATACGCAGTATTTT. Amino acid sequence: CASSLLQGATDTQYF.

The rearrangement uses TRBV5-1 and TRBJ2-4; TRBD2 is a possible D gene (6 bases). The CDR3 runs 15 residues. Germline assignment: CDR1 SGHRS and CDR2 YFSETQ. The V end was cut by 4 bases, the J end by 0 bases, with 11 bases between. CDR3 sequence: CASSITRGAKNIQYF. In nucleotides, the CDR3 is TGCGCCAGCAGCATCACGCGGGGAGCCAAAAACATTCAGTACTTC.

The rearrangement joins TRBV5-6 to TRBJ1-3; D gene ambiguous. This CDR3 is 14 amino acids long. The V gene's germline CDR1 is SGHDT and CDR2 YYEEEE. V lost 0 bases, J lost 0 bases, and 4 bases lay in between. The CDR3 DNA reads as TGTGCCAGCAGCTTGGACAGCTCTGGAAACACCATATATTTT. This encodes CASSLDSSGNTIYF.

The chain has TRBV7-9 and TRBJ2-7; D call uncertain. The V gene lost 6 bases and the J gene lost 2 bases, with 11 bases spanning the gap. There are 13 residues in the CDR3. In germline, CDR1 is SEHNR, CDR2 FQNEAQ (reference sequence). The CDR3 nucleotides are TGTGCCAGCAGTGGTCAGTTGACCTACGAGCAGTACTTC. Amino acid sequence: CASSGQLTYEQYF.

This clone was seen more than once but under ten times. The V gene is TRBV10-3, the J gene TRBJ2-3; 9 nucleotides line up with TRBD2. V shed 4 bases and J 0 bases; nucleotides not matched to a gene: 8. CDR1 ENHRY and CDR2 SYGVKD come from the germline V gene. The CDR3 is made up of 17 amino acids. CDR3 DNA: TGTGCCATCAGTGCCGCGGGAGGGCGGGGCAGCACAGATACGCAGTATTTT. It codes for CAISAAGGRGSTDTQYF.

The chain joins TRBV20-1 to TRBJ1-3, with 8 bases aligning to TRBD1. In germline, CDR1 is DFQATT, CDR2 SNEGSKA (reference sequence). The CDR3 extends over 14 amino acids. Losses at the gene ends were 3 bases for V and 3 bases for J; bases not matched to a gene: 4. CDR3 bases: TGCAGTGCTAGTCAGGGGACAGGTGGAAACACCATATATTTT. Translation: CSASQGTGGNTIYF.

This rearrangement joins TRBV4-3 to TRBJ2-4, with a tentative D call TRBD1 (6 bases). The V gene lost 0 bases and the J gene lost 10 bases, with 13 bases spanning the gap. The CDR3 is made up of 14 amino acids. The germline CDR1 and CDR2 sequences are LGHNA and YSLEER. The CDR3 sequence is CASSQEQGGWIQYF. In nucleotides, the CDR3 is TGCGCCAGCAGCCAAGAACAGGGTGGGTGGATTCAGTACTTC.

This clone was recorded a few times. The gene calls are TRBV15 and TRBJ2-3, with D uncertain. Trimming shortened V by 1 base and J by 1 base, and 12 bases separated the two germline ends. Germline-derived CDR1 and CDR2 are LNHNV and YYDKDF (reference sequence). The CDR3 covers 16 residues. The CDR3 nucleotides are TGTGCCACCAGCAGAGTCGAGAGGCCCGGCACAGATACGCAGTATTTT. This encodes CATSRVERPGTDTQYF.

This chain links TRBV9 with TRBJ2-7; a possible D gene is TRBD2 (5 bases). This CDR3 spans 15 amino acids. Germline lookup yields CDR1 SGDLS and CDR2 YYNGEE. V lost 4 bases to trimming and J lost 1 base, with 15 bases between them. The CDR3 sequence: CASSKLDRGSYEQYF. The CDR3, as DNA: TGTGCCAGCAGCAAGTTGGACCGGGGATCCTACGAGCAGTACTTC.

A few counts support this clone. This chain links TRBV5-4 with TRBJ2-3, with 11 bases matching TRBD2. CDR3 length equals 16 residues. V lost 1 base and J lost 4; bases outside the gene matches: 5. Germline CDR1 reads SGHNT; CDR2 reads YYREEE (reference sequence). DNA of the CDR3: TGTGCCAGCAGCTTGTATCTAGCGGGAGGATCAGATACGCAGTATTTT. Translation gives CASSLYLAGGSDTQYF.

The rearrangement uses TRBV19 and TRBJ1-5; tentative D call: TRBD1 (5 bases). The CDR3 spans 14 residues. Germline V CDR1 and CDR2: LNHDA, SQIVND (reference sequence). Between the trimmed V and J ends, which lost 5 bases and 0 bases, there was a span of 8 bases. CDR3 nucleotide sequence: TGTGCCAGTAGTCCGACAGTTAGCAATCAGCCCCAGCATTTT. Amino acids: CASSPTVSNQPQHF.

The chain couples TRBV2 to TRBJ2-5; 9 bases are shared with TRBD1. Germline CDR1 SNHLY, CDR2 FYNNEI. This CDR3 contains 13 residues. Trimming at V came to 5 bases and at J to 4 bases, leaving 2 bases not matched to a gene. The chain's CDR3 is CASSPGQGETQYF. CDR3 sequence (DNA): TGTGCCAGCAGTCCGGGACAGGGAGAGACCCAGTACTTC.

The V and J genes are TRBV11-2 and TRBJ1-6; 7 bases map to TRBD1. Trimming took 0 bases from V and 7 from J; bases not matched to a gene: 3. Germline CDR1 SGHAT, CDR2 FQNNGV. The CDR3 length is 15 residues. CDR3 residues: CASSLDTGANSPLHF. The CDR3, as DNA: TGTGCCAGCAGCTTAGATACAGGGGCCAATTCACCCCTCCACTTT.

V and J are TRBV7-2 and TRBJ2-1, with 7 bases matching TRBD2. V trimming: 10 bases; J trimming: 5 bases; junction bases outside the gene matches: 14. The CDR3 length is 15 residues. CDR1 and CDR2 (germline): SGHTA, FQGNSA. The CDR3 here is CATRGSGVGDNEQFF. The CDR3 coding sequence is TGTGCCACTCGGGGGAGCGGGGTGGGAGACAATGAGCAGTTCTTC.

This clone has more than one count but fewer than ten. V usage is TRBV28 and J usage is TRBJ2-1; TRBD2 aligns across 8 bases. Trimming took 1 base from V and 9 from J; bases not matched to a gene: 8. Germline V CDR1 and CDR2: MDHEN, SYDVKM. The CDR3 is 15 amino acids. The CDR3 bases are TGTGCCAGCAGTTTATTGGCTAGCGGGTTGGCTGAGCAGTTCTTC. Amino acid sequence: CASSLLASGLAEQFF.

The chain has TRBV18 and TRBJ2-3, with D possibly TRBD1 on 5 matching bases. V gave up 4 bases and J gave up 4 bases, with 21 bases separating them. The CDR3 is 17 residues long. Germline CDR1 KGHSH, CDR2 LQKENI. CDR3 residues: CASSRFGALIQADTQYF. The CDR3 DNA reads TGTGCCAGCTCACGGTTTGGGGCGCTTATCCAGGCAGATACGCAGTATTTT.

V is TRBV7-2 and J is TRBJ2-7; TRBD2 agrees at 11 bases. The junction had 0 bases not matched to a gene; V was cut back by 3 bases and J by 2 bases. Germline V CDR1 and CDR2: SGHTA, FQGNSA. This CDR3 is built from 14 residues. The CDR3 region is CASSLTSGTYEQYF. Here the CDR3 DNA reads TGTGCCAGCAGCTTGACTAGCGGGACCTACGAGCAGTACTTC.